This TCR beta chain was sequenced during a study of neoadjuvant anti-PD-1 for oral cavity cancer. Overall study context: Around day 43, patients without progression received a fourth nivolumab dose before surgery.

Profiling relied on immunoSEQ multiplex PCR, and the TCRdb table lists in-frame clones only, not all of them. The sample lists 14,000 or so clones, around 70% occurring once. The time point is: after neoadjuvant nivolumab, at surgical resection. There are 15 residues in the CDR3. V shed 1 base and J shed 1 base, with 8 bases lying between them. Germline assignment: CDR1 SGHTA and CDR2 FQGNSA. The chain couples TRBV7-2 to TRBJ2-1; D remains ambiguous. The source of this sequence is a person between 35 and 79 years old with oral cavity squamous cell carcinoma. Source: PBMCs, taken after nivolumab (anti-PD-1) treatment. CDR3 residues: CASSLDGRSYNEQFF. The CDR3 nucleotides are TGTGCCAGCAGCTTAGACGGACGGTCCTACAATGAGCAGTTCTTC.